This record looks at one T cell receptor (beta chain) sequence and its context. The read ends 3 residues before the CDR3 terminus; that terminus is restored from the germline J gene. Per the germline V gene, CDR1 is SEHNR and CDR2 is FQNEAQ (reference sequence). The germline V and J ends were trimmed by 3 bases and 7 bases, with 10 bases remaining between them. This CDR3 contains 13 residues. The data were obtained in a study of T cells in women clearing cervical HPV infection. Whole-study context: HLA type stays a possible confounder, typing being limited.

Prevalent HPV16 infections were excluded; only incident single HPV16 infections included. Dot-blot hybridization genotyped cervical HPV amplified with MY09/MY11 PCR. TCRdb keeps only in-frame clones here, not all; method: immunoSEQ multiplex PCR. In all, the sample yields around 25,000 clones. Sequences were obtained from blood buffy coat. This receptor was identified in a woman between 18 and 70 years old with a cervical HPV16 infection that either progressed to CIN3+ or cleared (not recorded which). V is TRBV7-9 and J is TRBJ2-1; no definite D call. Here the CDR3 reads CASSLQDLNEQFF. The sequenced part of the CDR3 DNA is TGTGCCAGCAGCTTGCAGGATCTAAATGAG.